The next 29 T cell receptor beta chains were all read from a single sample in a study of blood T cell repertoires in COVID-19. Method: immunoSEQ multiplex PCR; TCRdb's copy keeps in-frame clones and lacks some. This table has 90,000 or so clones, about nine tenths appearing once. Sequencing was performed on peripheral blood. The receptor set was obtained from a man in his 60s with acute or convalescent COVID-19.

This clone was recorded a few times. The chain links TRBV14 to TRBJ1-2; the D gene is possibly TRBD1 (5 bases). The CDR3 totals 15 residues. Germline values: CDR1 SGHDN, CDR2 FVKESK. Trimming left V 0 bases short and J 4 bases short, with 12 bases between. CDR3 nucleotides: TGTGCCAGCAGCCAAGAAATCGGCGGGACCTATGGCTACACCTTC. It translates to CASSQEIGGTYGYTF.

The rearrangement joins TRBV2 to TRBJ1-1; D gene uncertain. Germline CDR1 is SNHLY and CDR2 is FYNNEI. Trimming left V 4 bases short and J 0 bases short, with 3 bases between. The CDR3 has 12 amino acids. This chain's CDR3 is CASSAVNTEAFF. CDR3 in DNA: TGTGCCAGCAGTGCAGTGAACACTGAAGCTTTCTTT.

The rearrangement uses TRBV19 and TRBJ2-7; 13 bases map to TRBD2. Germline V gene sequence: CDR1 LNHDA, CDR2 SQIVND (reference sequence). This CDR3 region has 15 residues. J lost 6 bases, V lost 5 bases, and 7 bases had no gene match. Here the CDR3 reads CASSPGLAGAVEQYF. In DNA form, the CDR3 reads TGTGCCAGTAGTCCCGGACTAGCGGGAGCGGTCGAGCAGTACTTC. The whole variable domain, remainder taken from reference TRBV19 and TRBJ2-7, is DGGITQSPKYLFRKEGQNVTLSCEQNLNHDAMYWYRQDPGQGLRLIYYSQIVNDFQKGDIAEGYSVSREKKESFPLTVTSAQKNPTAFYLCASSPGLAGAVEQYFGPGTRLTVT.

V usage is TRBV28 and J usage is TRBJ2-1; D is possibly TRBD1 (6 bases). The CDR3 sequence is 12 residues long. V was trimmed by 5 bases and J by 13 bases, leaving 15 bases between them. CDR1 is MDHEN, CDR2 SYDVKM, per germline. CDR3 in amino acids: CASSGSGQSQFF. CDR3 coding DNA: TGTGCCAGCAGTGGATCAGGACAGTCTCAGTTCTTC.

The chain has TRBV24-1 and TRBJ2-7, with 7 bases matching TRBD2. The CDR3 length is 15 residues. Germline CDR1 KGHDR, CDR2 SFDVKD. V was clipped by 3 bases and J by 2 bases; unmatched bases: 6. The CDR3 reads CATSDLKTSPYEQYF. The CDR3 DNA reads TGTGCCACCAGTGATCTAAAGACTAGCCCCTACGAGCAGTACTTC.

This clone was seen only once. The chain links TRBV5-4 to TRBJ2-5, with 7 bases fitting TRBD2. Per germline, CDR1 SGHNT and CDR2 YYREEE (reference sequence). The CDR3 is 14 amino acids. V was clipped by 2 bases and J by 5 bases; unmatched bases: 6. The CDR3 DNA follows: TGTGCCAGCAGCTTTGCGGGAGCTGGGGAGACCCAGTACTTC. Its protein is CASSFAGAGETQYF.

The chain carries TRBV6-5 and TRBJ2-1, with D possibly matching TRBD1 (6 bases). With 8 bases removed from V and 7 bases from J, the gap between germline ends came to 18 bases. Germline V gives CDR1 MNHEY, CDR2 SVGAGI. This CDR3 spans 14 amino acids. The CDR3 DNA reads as TGTGCCAGCTCAATAACAGGGATTGATAATGAGCAGTTCTTC. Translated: CASSITGIDNEQFF.

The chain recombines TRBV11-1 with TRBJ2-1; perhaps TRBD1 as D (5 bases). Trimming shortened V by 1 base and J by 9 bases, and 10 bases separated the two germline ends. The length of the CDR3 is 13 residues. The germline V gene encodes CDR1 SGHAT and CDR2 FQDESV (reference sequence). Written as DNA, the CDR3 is TGTGCCAGCAGCTTAGGACAGTCGCTTGAGCAGTTCTTC. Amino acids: CASSLGQSLEQFF.

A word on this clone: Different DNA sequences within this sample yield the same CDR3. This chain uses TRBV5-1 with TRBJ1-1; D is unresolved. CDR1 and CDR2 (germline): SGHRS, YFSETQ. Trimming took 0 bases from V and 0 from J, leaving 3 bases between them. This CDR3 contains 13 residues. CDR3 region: CASSLDMNTEAFF. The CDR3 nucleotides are TGCGCCAGCAGCTTGGACATGAACACTGAAGCTTTCTTT.

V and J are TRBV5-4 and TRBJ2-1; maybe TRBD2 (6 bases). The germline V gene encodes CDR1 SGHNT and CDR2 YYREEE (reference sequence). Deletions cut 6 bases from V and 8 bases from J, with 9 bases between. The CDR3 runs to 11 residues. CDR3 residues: CASIRGYEQFF. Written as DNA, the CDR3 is TGTGCCAGCATACGGGGGTATGAGCAGTTCTTC.

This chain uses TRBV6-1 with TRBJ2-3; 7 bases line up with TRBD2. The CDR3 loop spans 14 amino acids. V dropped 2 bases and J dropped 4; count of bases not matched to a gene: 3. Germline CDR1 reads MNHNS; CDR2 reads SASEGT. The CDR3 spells CASSERDYPDTQYF. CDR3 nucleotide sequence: TGTGCCAGCAGTGAAAGGGACTACCCAGATACGCAGTATTTT.

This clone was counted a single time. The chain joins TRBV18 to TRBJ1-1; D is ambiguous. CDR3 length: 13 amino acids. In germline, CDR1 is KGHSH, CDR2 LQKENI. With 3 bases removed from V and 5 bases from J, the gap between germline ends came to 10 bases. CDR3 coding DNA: TGTGCCAGCTCACCCGCATTCGGGACTGAAGCTTTCTTT. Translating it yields CASSPAFGTEAFF.

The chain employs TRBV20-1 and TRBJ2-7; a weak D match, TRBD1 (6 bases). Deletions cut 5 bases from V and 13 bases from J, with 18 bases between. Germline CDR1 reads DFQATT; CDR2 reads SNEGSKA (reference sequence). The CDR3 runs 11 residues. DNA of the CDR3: TGCAGTGCTCTTAGACAGGAGTCGGCCTACTTC. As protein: CSALRQESAYF.

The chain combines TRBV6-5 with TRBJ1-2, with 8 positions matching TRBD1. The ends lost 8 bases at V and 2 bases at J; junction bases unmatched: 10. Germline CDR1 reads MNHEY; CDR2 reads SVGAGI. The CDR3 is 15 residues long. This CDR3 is CASGRTGSPNYGYTF. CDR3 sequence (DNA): TGTGCCAGCGGTCGGACAGGGAGTCCCAACTATGGCTACACCTTC.

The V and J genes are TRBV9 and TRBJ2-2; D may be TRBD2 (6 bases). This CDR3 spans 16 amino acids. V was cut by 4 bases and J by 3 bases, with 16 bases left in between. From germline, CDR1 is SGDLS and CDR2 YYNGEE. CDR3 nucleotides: TGTGCCAGCAGCCCGGGACTCTCCCTGGACACCGGGGAGCTGTTTTTT. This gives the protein CASSPGLSLDTGELFF. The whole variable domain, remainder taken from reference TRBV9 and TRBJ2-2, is DSGVTQTPKHLITATGQRVTLRCSPRSGDLSVYWYQQSLDQGLQFLIQYYNGEERAKGNILERFSAQQFPDLHSELNLSSLELGDSALYFCASSPGLSLDTGELFFGEGSRLTVL.

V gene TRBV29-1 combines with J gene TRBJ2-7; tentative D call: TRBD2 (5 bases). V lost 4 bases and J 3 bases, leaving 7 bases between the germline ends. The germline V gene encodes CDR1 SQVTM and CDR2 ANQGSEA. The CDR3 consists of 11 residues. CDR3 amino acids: CSVVGDYEQYF. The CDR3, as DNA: TGCAGCGTTGTGGGAGACTACGAGCAGTACTTC.

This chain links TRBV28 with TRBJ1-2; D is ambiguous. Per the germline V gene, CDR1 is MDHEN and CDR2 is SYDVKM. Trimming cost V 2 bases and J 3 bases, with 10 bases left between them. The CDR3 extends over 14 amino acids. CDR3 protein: CASSLGAAHYGYTF. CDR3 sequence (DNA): TGTGCCAGCAGTTTAGGAGCAGCACACTATGGCTACACCTTC.

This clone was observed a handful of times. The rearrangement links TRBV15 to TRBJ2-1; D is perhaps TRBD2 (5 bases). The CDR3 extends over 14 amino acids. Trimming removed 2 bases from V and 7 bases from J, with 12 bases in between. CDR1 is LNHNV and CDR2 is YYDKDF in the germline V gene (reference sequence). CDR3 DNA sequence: TGTGCCACCAGCAGACAGGAGTGGAGGAATGAGCAGTTCTTC. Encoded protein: CATSRQEWRNEQFF. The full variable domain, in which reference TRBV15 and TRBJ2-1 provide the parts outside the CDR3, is DAMVIQNPRYQVTQFGKPVTLSCSQTLNHNVMYWYQQKSSQAPKLLFHYYDKDFNNEADTPDNFQSRRPNTSFCFLDIRSPGLGDTAMYLCATSRQEWRNEQFFGPGTRLTVL.

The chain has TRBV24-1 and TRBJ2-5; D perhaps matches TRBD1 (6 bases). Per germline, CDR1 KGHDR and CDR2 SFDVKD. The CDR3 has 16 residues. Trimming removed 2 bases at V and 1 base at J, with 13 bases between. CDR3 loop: CATSDSIRGRQETQYF. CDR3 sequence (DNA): TGTGCCACCAGTGATTCCATCAGGGGTCGCCAAGAGACCCAGTACTTC.

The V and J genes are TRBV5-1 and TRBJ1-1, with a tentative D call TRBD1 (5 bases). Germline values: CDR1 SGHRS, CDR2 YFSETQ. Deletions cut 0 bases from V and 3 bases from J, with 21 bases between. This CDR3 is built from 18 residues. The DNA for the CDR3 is TGCGCCAGCAGCTTGGAGTTGGGCAGGGATGATCGGGACACTGAAGCTTTCTTT. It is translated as CASSLELGRDDRDTEAFF.

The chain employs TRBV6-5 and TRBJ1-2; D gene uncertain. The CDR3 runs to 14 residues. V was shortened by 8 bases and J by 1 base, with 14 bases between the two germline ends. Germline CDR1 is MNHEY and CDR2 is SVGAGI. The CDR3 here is CASSPEAYNYGYTF. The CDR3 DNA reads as TGTGCCAGCTCCCCTGAGGCTTATAACTATGGCTACACCTTC.

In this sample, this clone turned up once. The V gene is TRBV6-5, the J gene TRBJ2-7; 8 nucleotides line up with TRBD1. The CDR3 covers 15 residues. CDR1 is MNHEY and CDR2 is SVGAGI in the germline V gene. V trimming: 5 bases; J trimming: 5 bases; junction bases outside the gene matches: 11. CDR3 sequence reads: CASSTSGTGNHEQYF. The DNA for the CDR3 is TGTGCCAGCAGTACTTCCGGGACAGGTAACCACGAGCAGTACTTC.

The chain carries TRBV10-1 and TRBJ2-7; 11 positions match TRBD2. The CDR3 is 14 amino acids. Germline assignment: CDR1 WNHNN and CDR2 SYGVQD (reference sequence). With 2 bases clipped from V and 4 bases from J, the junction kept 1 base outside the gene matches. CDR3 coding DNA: TGCGCCAGCAGTGAGGGGACTAGCGGATACGAGCAGTACTTC. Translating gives CASSEGTSGYEQYF.

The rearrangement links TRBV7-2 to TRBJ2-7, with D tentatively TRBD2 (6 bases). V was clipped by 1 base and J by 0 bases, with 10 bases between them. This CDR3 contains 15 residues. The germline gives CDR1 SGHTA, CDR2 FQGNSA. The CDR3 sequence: CASSLGGVRSYEQYF. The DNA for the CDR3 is TGTGCCAGCAGCTTAGGCGGGGTTCGCTCCTACGAGCAGTACTTC. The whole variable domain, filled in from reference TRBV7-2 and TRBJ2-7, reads GAGVSQSPSNKVTEKGKDVELRCDPISGHTALYWYRQSLGQGLEFLIYFQGNSAPDKSGLPSDRFSAERTGGSVSTLTIQRTQQEDSAVYLCASSLGGVRSYEQYFGPGTRLTVT.

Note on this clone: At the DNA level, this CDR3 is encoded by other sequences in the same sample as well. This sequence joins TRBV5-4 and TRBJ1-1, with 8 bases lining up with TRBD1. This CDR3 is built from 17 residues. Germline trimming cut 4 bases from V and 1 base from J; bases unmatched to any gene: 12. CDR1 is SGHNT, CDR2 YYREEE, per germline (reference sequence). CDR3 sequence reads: CASSARTGNIRNTEAFF. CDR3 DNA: TGTGCCAGCAGCGCCAGGACAGGGAACATCCGGAACACTGAAGCTTTCTTT. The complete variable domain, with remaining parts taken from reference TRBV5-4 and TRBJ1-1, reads ETGVTQSPTHLIKTRGQQVTLRCSSQSGHNTVSWYQQALGQGPQFIFQYYREEENGRGNFPPRFSGLQFPNYSSELNVNALELDDSALYLCASSARTGNIRNTEAFFGQGTRLTVV.

The CDR3 reads CATSREAPLTGVGANVLTF. The CDR3 DNA is TGTGCCACCAGCAGAGAAGCCCCCCTGACAGGGGTTGGGGCCAACGTCCTGACTTTC. This chain uses TRBV15 with TRBJ2-6; 8 bases agree with TRBD1. CDR1 and CDR2 (germline): LNHNV, YYDKDF (reference sequence). Trimming took 0 bases from V and 3 from J; bases not matched to a gene: 10. The CDR3 spans 19 residues.

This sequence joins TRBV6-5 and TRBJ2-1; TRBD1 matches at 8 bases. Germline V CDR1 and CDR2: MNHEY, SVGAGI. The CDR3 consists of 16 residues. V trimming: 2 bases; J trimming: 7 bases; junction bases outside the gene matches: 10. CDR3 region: CASSYLGQGRGNEQFF. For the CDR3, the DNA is TGTGCCAGCAGTTACCTAGGACAGGGAAGAGGGAATGAGCAGTTCTTC.

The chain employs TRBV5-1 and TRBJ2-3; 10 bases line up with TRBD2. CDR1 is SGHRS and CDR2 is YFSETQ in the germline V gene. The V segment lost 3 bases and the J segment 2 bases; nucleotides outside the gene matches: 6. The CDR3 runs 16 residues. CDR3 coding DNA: TGCGCCAGCAGCTGGAGGGGGACTAGCGCCACAGATACGCAGTATTTT. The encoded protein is CASSWRGTSATDTQYF.

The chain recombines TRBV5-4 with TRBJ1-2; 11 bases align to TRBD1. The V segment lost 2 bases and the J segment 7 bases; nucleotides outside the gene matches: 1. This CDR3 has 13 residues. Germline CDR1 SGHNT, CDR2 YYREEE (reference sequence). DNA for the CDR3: TGTGCCAGCAGCTTCGGGACAGGGGGTGGCTACACCTTC. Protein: CASSFGTGGGYTF.